This T cell receptor beta chain originates from a study of blood T cell repertoires in COVID-19. As for the study in general: PBMCs, B-cell-depleted T cells, or T cells provided the cDNA or gDNA that made up the material.

Original handling: Amplification from reference gene primers served as the basis for estimated nucleated cell counts. The protocol was immunoSEQ multiplex PCR, while the TCRdb copy is restricted to in-frame clones and leaves out a portion. For V, J and clone size, that table is used; D and trimming come from the DNA. The sample lists tens of thousands of clones; over 80% were seen once. V lost 1 base to trimming and J lost 4 bases, with 8 bases between them. The CDR3 is made up of 13 amino acids. Germline V gives CDR1 SGHNT, CDR2 YYREEE (reference sequence). Material: peripheral blood. The genes are TRBV5-4 and TRBJ1-2; D call uncertain. This clonotype was obtained from a human donor with active COVID-19. The donor label of this sample is uncertain. CDR3 residues: CASSLPGIYGYTF. The CDR3 nucleotides read TGTGCCAGCAGCTTGCCCGGGATCTATGGCTACACCTTC.